This paragraph covers one T cell receptor (beta chain) sequence. Its antigen remains undetermined. No base-level quality is on record; no much larger clone is a single base apart. The record originates from a study of T-cell reconstitution after alpha-beta-depleted transplantation in children (dated by TCRdb to about 2016). For the study in its entirety: The study quantitatively tracked T-cell immune reconstitution after TCRalphabeta/CD19-depleted allogeneic hematopoietic cell transplantation in children using TCR repertoire profiling.

The library came from PCR. TCRdb names Illumina HiSeq 2500 as the instrument used. TCR library preparation used molecular barcoding, with unique molecular identifiers applied to normalize quantification of the TCRbeta repertoire. TCRdb's own reprocessing of the public reads used fastp at Q25 and MiXCR and kept productive beta chains. Rows matching on CDR3 protein sequence are summarized as one entry with the most common DNA and genes. The sample table holds hundreds of thousands of distinct CDR3 sequences, of which approximately 9.8% were seen once. The leading ten clones occupy 9.5% to 13% of the sample. Cut back by 0 bases and 2 bases, the V and J ends lie 11 bases apart. CDR1 and CDR2 are read off the germline V gene as SGDLS and YYNGEE. Counted from cysteine to phenylalanine, this CDR3 has 16 amino acids. Just the 48-base CDR3 DNA is kept, in frame starting at base 1.

The receptor chain draws on TRBV9 and TRBJ2-2; TRBD1 could be the D gene, as 5 bases match. This sequence was found in a human donor who donated a stem cell graft to a child with SCID. The sample consisted of PBMCs from the stem cell graft donor, taken from the stem cell graft. This receptor has the CDR3 CASSVGAQGNTGELFF. The nucleotide sequence reads as follows: TGTGCCAGCAGCGTAGGGGCCCAGGGAAACACCGGGGAGCTGTTTTTT.